Listed below are T cell receptor beta chains from one sample, sequenced in a study of blood T cell repertoires in COVID-19. Data came from immunoSEQ multiplex PCR; TCRdb stores just in-frame clones and leaves some out. This table has fewer than 150,000 clones, approximately 85% appearing once. The material sequenced was peripheral blood. All receptors derive from a man in his fifties with acute or convalescent COVID-19. CDR3s include the opening cysteine and the closing phenylalanine or tryptophan.

j_call v_call cdr3_aa
TRBJ1-2 TRBV4-2 CASSQATGSLGAF
TRBJ1-2 TRBV2 CAGLAGGNYGYTF
TRBJ2-2 TRBV5-1 CASSLGQGYTGELFF
TRBJ2-5 TRBV9 CASSVGGGGARETQYF
TRBJ2-1 TRBV3-1/TRBV3-2 CASSQESSSGWYNEQFF
TRBJ2-7 TRBV4-2 CASSQEASVSYEQYF
TRBJ1-5 TRBV6-6 CASTTTGGNQPQHF
TRBJ2-3 TRBV5-1 CASSLVAGATDTQYF
TRBJ2-7 TRBV12-3/TRBV12-4 CASSFTDSYEQYF
TRBJ1-2 TRBV19 CAGRRGGHYGYTF